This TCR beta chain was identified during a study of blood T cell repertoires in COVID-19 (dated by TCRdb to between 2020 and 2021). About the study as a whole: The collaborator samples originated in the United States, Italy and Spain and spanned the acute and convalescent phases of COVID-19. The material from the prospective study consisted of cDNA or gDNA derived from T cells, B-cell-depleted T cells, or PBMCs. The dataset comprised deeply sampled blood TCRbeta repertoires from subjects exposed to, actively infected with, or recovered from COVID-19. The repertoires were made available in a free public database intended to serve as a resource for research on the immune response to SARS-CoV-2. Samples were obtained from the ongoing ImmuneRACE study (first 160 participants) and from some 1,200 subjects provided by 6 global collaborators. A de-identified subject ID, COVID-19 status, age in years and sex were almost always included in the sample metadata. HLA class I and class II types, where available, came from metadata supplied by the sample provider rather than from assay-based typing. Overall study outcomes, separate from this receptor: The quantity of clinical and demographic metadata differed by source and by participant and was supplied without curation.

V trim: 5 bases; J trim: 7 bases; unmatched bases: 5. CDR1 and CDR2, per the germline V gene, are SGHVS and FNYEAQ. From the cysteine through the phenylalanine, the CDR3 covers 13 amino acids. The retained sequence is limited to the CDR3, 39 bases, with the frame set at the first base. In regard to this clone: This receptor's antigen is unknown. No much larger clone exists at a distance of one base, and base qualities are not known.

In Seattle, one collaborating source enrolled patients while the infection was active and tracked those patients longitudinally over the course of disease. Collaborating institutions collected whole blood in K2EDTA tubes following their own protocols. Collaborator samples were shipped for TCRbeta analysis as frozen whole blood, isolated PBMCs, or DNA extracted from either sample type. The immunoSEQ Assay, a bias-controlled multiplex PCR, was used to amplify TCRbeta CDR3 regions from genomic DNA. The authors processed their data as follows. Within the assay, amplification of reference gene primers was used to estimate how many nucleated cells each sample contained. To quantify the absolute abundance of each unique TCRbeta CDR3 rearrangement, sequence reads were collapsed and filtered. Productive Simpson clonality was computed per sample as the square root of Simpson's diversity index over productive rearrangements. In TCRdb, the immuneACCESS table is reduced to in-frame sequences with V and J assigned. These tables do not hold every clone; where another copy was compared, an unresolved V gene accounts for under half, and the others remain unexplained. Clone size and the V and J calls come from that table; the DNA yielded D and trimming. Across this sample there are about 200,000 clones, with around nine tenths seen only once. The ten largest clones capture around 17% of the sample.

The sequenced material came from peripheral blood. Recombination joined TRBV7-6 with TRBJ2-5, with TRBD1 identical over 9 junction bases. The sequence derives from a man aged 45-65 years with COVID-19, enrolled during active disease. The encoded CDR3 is CASSRGTGRTQYF. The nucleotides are TGTGCCAGCAGCAGGGGGACAGGGAGGACCCAGTACTTC.